This T cell receptor beta chain was recovered during a study of metastatic and nonmetastatic thyroid tumors. Study background: Both malignant and benign thyroid patients supplied peripheral blood and tumor or nodule tissue samples, across which the repertoires of these patients were then compared.

V lost 4 bases and J 4 bases, leaving 12 bases between the germline ends. This CDR3 has 14 amino acids. Germline CDR1 is SGHKS and CDR2 is YYEKEE (reference sequence). This clone was seen many times. Thyroid surgery was preceded by no treatment in any patient. TCRdb re-analyzed the PCR reads using MiXCR. The top ten clones hold 24% of a sample with 20,000 to 25,000 clones, roughly 12% of them seen once. This chain joins TRBV5-5 and TRBJ2-1, with D maybe TRBD1 (5 bases). The sequenced material came from blood. The TCR comes from a female donor with papillary thyroid cancer or a benign thyroid nodule (not recorded which). Some clones in this sample may be carry-over from other donors' samples. Written as DNA, the CDR3 is TGTGCCAGCAGCCTTTGGGGCCCGTACAATGAGCAGTTCTTC. Translating it yields CASSLWGPYNEQFF.